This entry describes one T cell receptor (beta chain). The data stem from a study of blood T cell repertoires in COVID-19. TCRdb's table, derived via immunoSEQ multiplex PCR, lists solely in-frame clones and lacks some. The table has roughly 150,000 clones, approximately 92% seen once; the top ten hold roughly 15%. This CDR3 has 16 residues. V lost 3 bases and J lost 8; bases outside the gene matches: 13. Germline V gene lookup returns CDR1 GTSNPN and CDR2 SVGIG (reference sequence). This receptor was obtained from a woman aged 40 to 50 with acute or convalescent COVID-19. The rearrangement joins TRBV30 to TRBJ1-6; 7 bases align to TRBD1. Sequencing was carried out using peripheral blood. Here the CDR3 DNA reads TGTGCCTGGAGGACGAAAGGAGACAGGGATGATTCACCCCTCCACTTT. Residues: CAWRTKGDRDDSPLHF.